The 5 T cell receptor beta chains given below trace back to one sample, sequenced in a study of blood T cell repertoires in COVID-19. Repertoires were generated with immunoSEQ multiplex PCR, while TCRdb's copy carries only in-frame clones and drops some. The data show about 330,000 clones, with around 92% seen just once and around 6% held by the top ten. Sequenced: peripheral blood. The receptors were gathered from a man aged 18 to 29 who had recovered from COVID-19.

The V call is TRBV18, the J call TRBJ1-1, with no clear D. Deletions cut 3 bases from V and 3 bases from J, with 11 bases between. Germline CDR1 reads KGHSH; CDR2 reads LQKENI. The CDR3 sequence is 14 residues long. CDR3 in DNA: TGTGCCAGCTCACCCTTATTCGGGTACACTGAAGCTTTCTTT. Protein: CASSPLFGYTEAFF. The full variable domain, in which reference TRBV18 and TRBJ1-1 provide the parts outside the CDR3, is NAGVMQNPRHLVRRRGQEARLRCSPMKGHSHVYWYRQLPEEGLKFMVYLQKENIIDESGMPKERFSAEFPKEGPSILRIQQVVRGDSAAYFCASSPLFGYTEAFFGQGTRLTVV.

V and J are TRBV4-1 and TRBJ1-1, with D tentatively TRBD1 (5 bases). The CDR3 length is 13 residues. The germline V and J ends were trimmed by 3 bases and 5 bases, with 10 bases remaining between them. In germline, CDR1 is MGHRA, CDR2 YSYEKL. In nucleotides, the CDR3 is TGCGCCAGCAGCCAGGGGGGACCGACTGAAGCTTTCTTT. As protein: CASSQGGPTEAFF.

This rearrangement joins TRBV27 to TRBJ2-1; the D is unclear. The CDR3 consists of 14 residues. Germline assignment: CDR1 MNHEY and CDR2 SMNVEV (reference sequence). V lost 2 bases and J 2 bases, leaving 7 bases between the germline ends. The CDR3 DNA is TGTGCCAGCAGTTTACGCGGAGCCTACAATGAGCAGTTCTTC. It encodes CASSLRGAYNEQFF.

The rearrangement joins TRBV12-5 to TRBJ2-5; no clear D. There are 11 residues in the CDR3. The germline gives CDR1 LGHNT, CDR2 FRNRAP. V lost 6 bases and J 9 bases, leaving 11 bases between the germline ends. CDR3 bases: TGTGCTAGTGGCCCCGAGAGGCCCCAGTACTTC. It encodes CASGPERPQYF.

The DNA for the CDR3 is TGCGCCAGCAGCCAAGATATCGGGGACTCTAACCGGGACACCATATATTTT. The encoded protein is CASSQDIGDSNRDTIYF. The rearrangement links TRBV4-3 to TRBJ1-3; D may be TRBD1 (5 bases). The germline CDR1 and CDR2 sequences are LGHNA and YSLEER. V lost 0 bases, J lost 8 bases, and 20 bases lay in between. The CDR3 is made up of 17 amino acids.